Listed here are 28 T cell receptor beta chains from one sample, sequenced in a study of T cell repertoires in cytomegalovirus infection. TCRdb passed the reads through MiXCR, listing each CDR3 protein once. Of hundreds of thousands of distinct CDR3 sequences listed, approximately 31% are singletons. Antigens for these TCRs are unknown. The sample was cultured CD8+ T cells from PBMCs, taken from culture after CMV antigen stimulation. These receptors all come from a human donor in good health (CMV status not recorded). Some clones in this sample may be carry-over from other donors' samples.

CDR3 protein: CASSPQLGEQFF. The CDR3, as DNA: TGTGCCAGCAGCCCCCAACTAGGTGAGCAGTTCTTC. This chain links TRBV7-2 with TRBJ2-1; possible D gene TRBD2, 5 bases. The CDR3 runs 12 residues. CDR1 and CDR2 (germline): SGHTA, FQGNSA. V was clipped by 5 bases and J by 9 bases, with 11 bases between them.

The V and J genes are TRBV5-5 and TRBJ2-6, with 12 positions matching TRBD2. Losses at the gene ends were 5 bases for V and 0 bases for J; bases not matched to a gene: 9. Per the germline V gene, CDR1 is SGHKS and CDR2 is YYEKEE (reference sequence). The CDR3 extends over 19 amino acids. CDR3 in amino acids: CASSPKGLAGYSGANVLTF. DNA for the CDR3: TGTGCCAGCAGTCCTAAAGGACTAGCGGGATACTCTGGGGCCAACGTCCTGACTTTC.

The chain joins TRBV6-2 or TRBV6-3 to TRBJ2-7, with D possibly being TRBD1 (6 bases). The CDR3 is made up of 14 amino acids. Trimming pared 5 bases from V and 3 bases from J, leaving 14 bases between. CDR1 MNHEY and CDR2 SVGEGT come from the germline V gene. CDR3 DNA sequence: TGTGCCAGCAGTAACCGGGACAACCACTACGAGCAGTACTTC. This encodes CASSNRDNHYEQYF.

This clonotype occurred many times. This sequence joins TRBV7-2 and TRBJ2-5, with 7 bases lining up with TRBD1. CDR3 length: 18 residues. J gave up 0 bases and V 1 base, and 11 bases lay outside the gene matches. Germline CDR1 SGHTA, CDR2 FQGNSA. CDR3 sequence reads: CASSLEARGQRNQETQYF. Here the CDR3 DNA reads TGTGCCAGCAGCTTAGAGGCACGGGGACAGCGAAACCAAGAGACCCAGTACTTC.

This clonotype has only a few counts. The chain recombines TRBV9 with TRBJ1-1; the match to TRBD1 covers 9 bases. Germline V gene lookup returns CDR1 SGDLS and CDR2 YYNGEE. This CDR3 comprises 16 residues. V shed 5 bases, J shed 0 bases, and the junction held 8 bases outside the gene matches. The CDR3 DNA reads TGTGCCAGCAGTCAACCACAGGGGGCTATGAACACTGAAGCTTTCTTT. This encodes CASSQPQGAMNTEAFF.

CDR3 in DNA: TGTGCCAGCAGTATAGCGGGGGGGCAGGGGGATACGCAGTATTTT. Its translation: CASSIAGGQGDTQYF. The V and J genes are TRBV6-5 and TRBJ2-3, with 11 bases fitting TRBD2. J gave up 6 bases and V 5 bases, and 7 bases lay outside the gene matches. Germline values: CDR1 MNHEY, CDR2 SVGAGI. This CDR3 is 15 amino acids long.

J is TRBJ1-4 and V is TRBV19; perhaps TRBD1 as D (6 bases). CDR1 and CDR2 from the germline V gene are LNHDA and SQIVND (reference sequence). V was pared by 9 bases and J by 0 bases, with 11 bases between. The CDR3 runs to 14 residues. The CDR3 nucleotides read TGTGCCAGCGAGGGGGATGCAACTAATGAAAAACTGTTTTTT. This encodes CASEGDATNEKLFF.

With respect to this clonotype: Germline and junction disagree at one end, which may indicate a read error. The chain has TRBV4-1 and TRBJ1-1; TRBD1 matches at 9 bases. The CDR3 is made up of 14 amino acids. CDR1 and CDR2 from the germline V gene are MGHRA and YSYEKL. CDR3: CASSQGGTGWEAFF. The CDR3 DNA follows: TGTGCCAGCAGCCAGGGCGGGACAGGGTGGGAAGCTTTCTTT.

This sequence joins TRBV11-3 and TRBJ2-1; no clear D gene. The V end was cut by 1 base, the J end by 11 bases, with 12 bases between. There are 13 residues in the CDR3. Germline assignment: CDR1 SGHNT and CDR2 YENEEA. CDR3: CASSLGAFSKQFF. For the CDR3, the DNA is TGTGCCAGCAGCTTAGGGGCTTTCTCTAAGCAGTTCTTC.

This clonotype was observed at least ten times. V and J are TRBV27 and TRBJ2-3; D gene ambiguous. The CDR3 has 11 residues. Trimming left V 7 bases short and J 2 bases short, with 4 bases between. Germline CDR1 and CDR2: MNHEY and SMNVEV (reference sequence). The DNA of the CDR3 is TGTGCCAGCACCTCCACAGATACGCAGTATTTT. It translates to CASTSTDTQYF.

This clonotype was recorded a few times. The chain couples TRBV28 to TRBJ2-1; D could derive from TRBD1 or TRBD2 (6 bases each). The CDR3 has 15 amino acids. Germline loops: CDR1 MDHEN, CDR2 SYDVKM. The V end lost 1 base, the J end lost 6 bases, and 13 bases lay between the germline ends. CDR3 residues: CASSLYGGTANEQFF. CDR3 sequence (DNA): TGTGCCAGCAGTTTATACGGGGGCACCGCCAATGAGCAGTTCTTC.

The rearrangement joins TRBV7-9 to TRBJ2-7; 9 nucleotides align to TRBD1. Per the germline V gene, CDR1 is SEHNR and CDR2 is FQNEAQ (reference sequence). CDR3 length: 13 residues. The J segment lost 4 bases and the V segment lost 5 bases, leaving 3 bases of the junction unmatched. This CDR3 is CASSTQGAYEQYF. The DNA of the CDR3 is TGTGCCAGCAGCACACAGGGGGCGTACGAGCAGTACTTC.

This clonotype was recorded a few times. V usage is TRBV5-1 and J usage is TRBJ2-2, with D perhaps matching TRBD1 or TRBD2 (5 bases each). There are 20 residues in the CDR3. Germline V gives CDR1 SGHRS, CDR2 YFSETQ. The V end lost 2 bases, the J end lost 4 bases, and 27 bases lay between the germline ends. The CDR3 loop reads CASSFFYSEGTPVGTGELFF. As DNA, the CDR3 is TGCGCCAGCAGCTTCTTTTATTCCGAAGGGACGCCCGTGGGCACCGGGGAGCTGTTTTTT.

The chain links TRBV12-3 or TRBV12-4 to TRBJ2-3; D possibly corresponds to TRBD1 (8 bases). CDR3 length: 13 amino acids. V lost 7 bases to trimming and J lost 4 bases, with 12 bases between them. DNA for the CDR3: TGTGCCAGCACACAGGGGGGGTCAGATACGCAGTATTTT. It specifies CASTQGGSDTQYF.

The chain has TRBV20-1 and TRBJ1-4; D gene unclear. V lost 0 bases, J lost 0 bases, and 5 bases lay in between. CDR3 length equals 14 residues. Germline CDR1 reads DFQATT; CDR2 reads SNEGSKA (reference sequence). The CDR3 DNA follows: TGCAGTGCTAGAGAAACAACAACTAATGAAAAACTGTTTTTT. This translates into CSARETTTNEKLFF.

This clonotype was recorded a few times. The chain recombines TRBV19 with TRBJ1-2, with TRBD1 matching 10 bases. The germline V gene encodes CDR1 LNHDA and CDR2 SQIVND (reference sequence). Losses at the gene ends were 4 bases for V and 2 bases for J; bases not matched to a gene: 16. CDR3 length equals 19 residues. The CDR3 bases are TGTGCCAGTAGTACTCTTCCCGGGACAGGGGATTGGGGAAACTATGGCTACACCTTC. Translating it yields CASSTLPGTGDWGNYGYTF.

The chain carries TRBV12-3 or TRBV12-4 and TRBJ1-2; weak D call: TRBD1 (6 bases). The CDR3 contains 17 residues. V lost 2 bases and J 4 bases, leaving 20 bases between the germline ends. CDR3 sequence reads: CASSLNPGRGEGYGYTF. Written as DNA, the CDR3 is TGTGCCAGCAGTTTAAACCCGGGCAGGGGAGAGGGCTATGGCTACACCTTC.

This clonotype was counted a few times. The gene calls are TRBV24-1 and TRBJ2-2; D uncertain. CDR1 is KGHDR and CDR2 is SFDVKD in the germline V gene. This CDR3 region has 14 residues. V lost 2 bases to trimming and J lost 6 bases, with 9 bases between them. CDR3 coding DNA: TGTGCCACCAGTGATTCGGCCTACGCCGGGGAGCTGTTTTTT. It encodes CATSDSAYAGELFF.

V gene TRBV24-1 combines with J gene TRBJ1-6; D call uncertain. Deletions cut 5 bases from V and 7 bases from J, with 8 bases between. The length of the CDR3 is 13 residues. Per germline, CDR1 KGHDR and CDR2 SFDVKD. The CDR3 here is CATSGGENSPLHF. The CDR3 nucleotides read TGTGCCACCAGTGGCGGGGAGAATTCACCCCTCCACTTT.

This chain uses TRBV11-2 with TRBJ2-3; 11 bases align to TRBD2. The germline gives CDR1 SGHAT, CDR2 FQNNGV. V lost 5 bases and J lost 4; bases outside the gene matches: 5. The CDR3 has 15 amino acids. The CDR3 region is CASSRLAGSSDTQYF. As DNA, the CDR3 is TGTGCCAGCAGCCGACTAGCGGGGAGTTCAGATACGCAGTATTTT.

This clonotype was picked up a small number of times. This sequence joins TRBV7-2 and TRBJ2-5; 12 bases fit TRBD2. The CDR3 runs 17 residues. Germline loops: CDR1 SGHTA, CDR2 FQGNSA. The trim removed 5 bases at V and 4 bases at J, leaving 11 bases unmatched. The CDR3 DNA follows: TGTGCCAGCAGCACAATTCTAGCGGGGGGGCAGTCAGAGACCCAGTACTTC. Translating gives CASSTILAGGQSETQYF.

This clonotype came up many times. V and J are TRBV7-2 and TRBJ2-3; a possible D gene is TRBD2 (5 bases). CDR1 and CDR2 from the germline V gene are SGHTA and FQGNSA. Trimming shortened V by 4 bases and J by 5 bases, and 19 bases separated the two germline ends. The CDR3 runs to 16 residues. The CDR3 sequence is CASSSETILRGDTQYF. The CDR3 nucleotides read TGTGCCAGCAGCTCTGAAACTATCCTACGGGGAGATACGCAGTATTTT. Variable domain in full (rest from reference TRBV7-2 and TRBJ2-3): GAGVSQSPSNKVTEKGKDVELRCDPISGHTALYWYRQSLGQGLEFLIYFQGNSAPDKSGLPSDRFSAERTGGSVSTLTIQRTQQEDSAVYLCASSSETILRGDTQYFGPGTRLTVL.

The chain joins TRBV5-1 to TRBJ2-7; no clear D. Per germline, CDR1 SGHRS and CDR2 YFSETQ. Trimming pared 1 base from V and 5 bases from J, leaving 10 bases between. There are 13 residues in the CDR3. The CDR3 nucleotides read TGCGCCAGCAGCTTGAGGGTGTCCGACGAGCAGTACTTC. Amino acid sequence: CASSLRVSDEQYF. Drawing the rest from reference TRBV5-1 and TRBJ2-7, the complete variable domain is KAGVTQTPRYLIKTRGQQVTLSCSPISGHRSVSWYQQTPGQGLQFLFEYFSETQRNKGNFPGRFSGRQFSNSRSEMNVSTLELGDSALYLCASSLRVSDEQYFGPGTRLTVT.

The V gene is TRBV4-1, the J gene TRBJ1-1; D is ambiguous. Germline V CDR1 and CDR2: MGHRA, YSYEKL. The CDR3 spans 14 residues. Deletions cut 4 bases from V and 4 bases from J, with 13 bases between. The CDR3 protein is CASSPPVGVTEAFF. CDR3 bases: TGCGCCAGCAGCCCCCCAGTTGGAGTCACTGAAGCTTTCTTT.

There are a few counts of this clonotype. The chain has TRBV6-6 and TRBJ2-2; D gene uncertain. Per the germline V gene, CDR1 is MNHNY and CDR2 is SVGAGI (reference sequence). V shed 1 base and J shed 9 bases, with 9 bases lying between them. This CDR3 region has 13 residues. The CDR3: CASSYYSRRELFF. In DNA form, the CDR3 reads TGTGCCAGCAGTTACTATTCCAGGAGGGAGCTGTTTTTT.

The chain couples TRBV7-6 to TRBJ1-2; no firm D call. Per germline, CDR1 SGHVS and CDR2 FNYEAQ. CDR3 size: 14 residues. V was shortened by 1 base and J by 0 bases, with 6 bases between the two germline ends. CDR3 in amino acids: CASSLVTANYGYTF. The CDR3 DNA is TGTGCCAGCAGCTTAGTAACAGCTAACTATGGCTACACCTTC.

This clonotype was found many times. The chain joins TRBV7-9 to TRBJ1-5; 11 bases fit TRBD1. Trimming at V came to 5 bases and at J to 6 bases, leaving 6 bases not matched to a gene. Germline V lookup: CDR1 SEHNR, CDR2 FQNEAQ (reference sequence). The CDR3 loop spans 15 amino acids. The CDR3: CASSNGQGAGQPQHF. In DNA, the CDR3 is TGTGCCAGCAGCAACGGACAGGGGGCAGGTCAGCCCCAGCATTTT.

In its sample, this clonotype was seen a few times. The V call is TRBV6-2 or TRBV6-3, the J call TRBJ2-3; D is perhaps TRBD2 (5 bases). The CDR3 runs 13 residues. V lost 3 bases to trimming and J lost 4 bases, with 8 bases between them. Germline V gene data show CDR1 as MNHEY and CDR2 as SVGEGT. CDR3 sequence reads: CASSYEEADTQYF. CDR3 bases: TGTGCCAGCAGTTATGAGGAGGCAGATACGCAGTATTTT.